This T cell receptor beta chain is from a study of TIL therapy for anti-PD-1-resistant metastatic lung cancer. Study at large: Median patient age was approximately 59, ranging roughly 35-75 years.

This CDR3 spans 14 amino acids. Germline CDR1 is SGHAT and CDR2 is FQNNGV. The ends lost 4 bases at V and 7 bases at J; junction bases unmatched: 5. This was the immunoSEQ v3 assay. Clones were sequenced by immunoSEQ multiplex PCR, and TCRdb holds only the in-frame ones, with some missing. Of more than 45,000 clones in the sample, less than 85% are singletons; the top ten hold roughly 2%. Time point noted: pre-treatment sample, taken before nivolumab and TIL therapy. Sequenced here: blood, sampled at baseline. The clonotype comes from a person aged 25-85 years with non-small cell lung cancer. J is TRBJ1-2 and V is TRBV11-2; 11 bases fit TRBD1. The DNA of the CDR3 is TGTGCCAGCAGCTGGGACAGGGGGATGTCTGGCTACACCTTC. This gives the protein CASSWDRGMSGYTF.